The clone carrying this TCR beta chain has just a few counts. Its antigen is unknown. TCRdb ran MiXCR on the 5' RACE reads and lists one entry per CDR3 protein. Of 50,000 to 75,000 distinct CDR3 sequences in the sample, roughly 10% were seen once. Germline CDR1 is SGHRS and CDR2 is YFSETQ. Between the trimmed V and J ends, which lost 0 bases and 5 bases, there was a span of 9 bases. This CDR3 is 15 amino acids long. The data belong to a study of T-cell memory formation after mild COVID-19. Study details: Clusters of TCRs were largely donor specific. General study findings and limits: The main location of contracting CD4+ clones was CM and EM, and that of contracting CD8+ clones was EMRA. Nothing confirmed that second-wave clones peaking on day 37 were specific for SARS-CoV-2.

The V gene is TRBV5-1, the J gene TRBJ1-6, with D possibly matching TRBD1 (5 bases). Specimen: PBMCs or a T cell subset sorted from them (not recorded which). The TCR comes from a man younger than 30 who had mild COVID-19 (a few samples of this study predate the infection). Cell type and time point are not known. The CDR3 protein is CASSLDRPDNSPLHF. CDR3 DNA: TGCGCCAGCAGCTTGGACAGGCCCGATAATTCACCCCTCCACTTT. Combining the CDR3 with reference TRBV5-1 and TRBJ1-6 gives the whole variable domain KAGVTQTPRYLIKTRGQQVTLSCSPISGHRSVSWYQQTPGQGLQFLFEYFSETQRNKGNFPGRFSGRQFSNSRSEMNVSTLELGDSALYLCASSLDRPDNSPLHFGNGTRLTVT.